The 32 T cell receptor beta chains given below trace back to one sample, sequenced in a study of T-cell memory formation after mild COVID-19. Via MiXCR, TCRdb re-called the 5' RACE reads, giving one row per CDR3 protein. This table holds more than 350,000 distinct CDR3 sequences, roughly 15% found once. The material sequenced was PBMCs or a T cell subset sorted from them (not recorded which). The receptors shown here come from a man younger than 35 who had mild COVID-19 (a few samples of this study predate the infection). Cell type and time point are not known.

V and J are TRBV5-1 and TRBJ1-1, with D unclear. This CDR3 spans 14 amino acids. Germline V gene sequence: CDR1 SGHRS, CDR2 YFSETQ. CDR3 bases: TGCGCTAGCGGCCTATCGGGAAGGAACACTGAAGCTTTCTTT. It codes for CASGLSGRNTEAFF.

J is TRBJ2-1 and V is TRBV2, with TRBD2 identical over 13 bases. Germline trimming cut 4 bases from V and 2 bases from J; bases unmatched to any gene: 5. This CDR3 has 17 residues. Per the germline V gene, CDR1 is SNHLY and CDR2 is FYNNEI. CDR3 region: CASSGLAGGLPYNEQFF. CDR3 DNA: TGTGCCAGCAGTGGACTAGCGGGGGGTCTTCCCTACAATGAGCAGTTCTTC.

The CDR3 sequence: CASSHTGTGEDEKLFF. In nucleotides, the CDR3 is TGCGCCAGCAGCCATACCGGGACAGGGGAGGATGAAAAACTGTTTTTT. The chain is built from TRBV4-1 and TRBJ1-4, with TRBD1 identical over 10 bases. The CDR3 is 16 amino acids. The germline V gene encodes CDR1 MGHRA and CDR2 YSYEKL. V lost 3 bases and J lost 6; bases outside the gene matches: 7.

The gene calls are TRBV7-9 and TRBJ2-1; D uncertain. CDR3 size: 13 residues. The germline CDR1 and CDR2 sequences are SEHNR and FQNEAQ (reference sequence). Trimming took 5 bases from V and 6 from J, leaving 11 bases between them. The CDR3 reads CASSPDAGNEQFF. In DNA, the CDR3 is TGTGCCAGCAGCCCGGACGCAGGCAATGAGCAGTTCTTC.

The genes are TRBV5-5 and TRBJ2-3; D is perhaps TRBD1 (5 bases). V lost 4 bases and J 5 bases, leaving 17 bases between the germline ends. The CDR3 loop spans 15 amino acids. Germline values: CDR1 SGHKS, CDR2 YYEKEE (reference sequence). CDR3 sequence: CASSVWSSGLDTQYF. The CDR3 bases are TGTGCCAGCAGCGTATGGTCCTCAGGGCTAGATACGCAGTATTTT.

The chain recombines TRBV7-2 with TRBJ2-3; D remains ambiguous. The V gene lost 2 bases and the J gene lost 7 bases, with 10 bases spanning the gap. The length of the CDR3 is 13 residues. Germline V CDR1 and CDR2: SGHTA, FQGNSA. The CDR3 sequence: CASSLFLSYTQYF. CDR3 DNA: TGTGCCAGCAGCTTATTCCTCTCCTATACGCAGTATTTT.

For the CDR3, the DNA is TGTGCCAGCAGTTACTCTTCTCGAACCTACGAGCAGTACTTC. It translates to CASSYSSRTYEQYF. The chain employs TRBV6-5 and TRBJ2-7; D unresolved. The CDR3 is made up of 14 amino acids. Germline loops: CDR1 MNHEY, CDR2 SVGAGI. V shed 0 bases and J shed 2 bases, with 8 bases lying between them.

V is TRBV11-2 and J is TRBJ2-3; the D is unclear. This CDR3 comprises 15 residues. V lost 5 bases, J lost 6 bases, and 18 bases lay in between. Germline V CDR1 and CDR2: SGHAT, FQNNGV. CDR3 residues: CASSPTFWGTDTQYF. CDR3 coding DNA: TGTGCCAGCAGCCCCACATTCTGGGGAACGGATACGCAGTATTTT.

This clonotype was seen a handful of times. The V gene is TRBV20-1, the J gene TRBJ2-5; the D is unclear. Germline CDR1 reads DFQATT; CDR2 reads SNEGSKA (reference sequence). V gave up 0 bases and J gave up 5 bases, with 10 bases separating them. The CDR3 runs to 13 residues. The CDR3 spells CSARESTRETQYF. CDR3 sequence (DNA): TGCAGTGCTAGAGAGTCGACACGGGAGACCCAGTACTTC.

The CDR3 reads CSASSISGDSPLHF. The CDR3 DNA follows: TGCAGTGCTAGTAGTATTTCCGGTGATTCACCCCTCCACTTT. The rearrangement uses TRBV20-1 and TRBJ1-6; D gene ambiguous. The length of the CDR3 is 14 residues. Trimming cost V 3 bases and J 8 bases, with 14 bases left between them. Germline V gene sequence: CDR1 DFQATT, CDR2 SNEGSKA (reference sequence).

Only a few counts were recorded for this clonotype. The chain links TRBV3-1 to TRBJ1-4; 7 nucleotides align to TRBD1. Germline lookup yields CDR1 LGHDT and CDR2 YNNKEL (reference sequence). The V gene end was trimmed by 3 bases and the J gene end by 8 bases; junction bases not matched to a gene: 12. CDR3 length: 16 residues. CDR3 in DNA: TGTGCCAGCAGCCACAGTTGGGACAGTATCGAAGAAAAACTGTTTTTT. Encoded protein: CASSHSWDSIEEKLFF. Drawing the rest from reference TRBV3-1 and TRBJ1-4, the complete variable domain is DTAVSQTPKYLVTQMGNDKSIKCEQNLGHDTMYWYKQDSKKFLKIMFSYNNKELIINETVPNRFSPKSPDKAHLNLHINSLELGDSAVYFCASSHSWDSIEEKLFFGSGTQLSVL.

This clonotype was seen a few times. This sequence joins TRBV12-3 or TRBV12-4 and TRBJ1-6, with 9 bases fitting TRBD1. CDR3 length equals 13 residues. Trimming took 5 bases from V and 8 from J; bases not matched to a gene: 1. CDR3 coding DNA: TGTGCCAGCAGTAGGACAGGGGATTCACCCCTCCACTTT. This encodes CASSRTGDSPLHF.

The CDR3 nucleotides are TGCGCCAGCAGCTGGGGGGGTGGCTTCGAAAATTCACCCCTCCACTTT. This codes for CASSWGGGFENSPLHF. This sequence joins TRBV5-1 and TRBJ1-6, with D maybe TRBD1 (5 bases). With 3 bases removed from V and 7 bases from J, the gap between germline ends came to 17 bases. The CDR3 is 16 residues long. The germline V gene encodes CDR1 SGHRS and CDR2 YFSETQ.

CDR3 sequence reads: CASTRQASGGNNEQFF. For the CDR3, the DNA is TGTGCCAGCACCCGGCAGGCTAGCGGGGGTAACAATGAGCAGTTCTTC. This chain joins TRBV6-6 and TRBJ2-1; 10 bases are shared with TRBD2. The CDR3 spans 16 residues. The J segment lost 5 bases and the V segment lost 7 bases, leaving 11 bases of the junction unmatched. Germline-derived CDR1 and CDR2 are MNHNY and SVGAGI (reference sequence).

In DNA form, the CDR3 reads TGCAGCGTCGGGGGCCACGGGGAGCTGTTTTTT. As protein: CSVGGHGELFF. The chain links TRBV29-1 to TRBJ2-2; D possibly matches TRBD1 or TRBD2 (6 bases each). In germline, CDR1 is SQVTM, CDR2 ANQGSEA. Trimming cost V 6 bases and J 7 bases, with 9 bases left between them. This CDR3 is 11 amino acids long.

The DNA for the CDR3 is TGTGCCACCATGGGCAAAGGAAGTGCTCTTGAGCAGTTCTTC. Protein: CATMGKGSALEQFF. The rearrangement uses TRBV24-1 and TRBJ2-1, with unresolved D. The CDR3 covers 14 residues. Trimming removed 8 bases from V and 9 bases from J, with 19 bases in between. The germline CDR1 and CDR2 sequences are KGHDR and SFDVKD.

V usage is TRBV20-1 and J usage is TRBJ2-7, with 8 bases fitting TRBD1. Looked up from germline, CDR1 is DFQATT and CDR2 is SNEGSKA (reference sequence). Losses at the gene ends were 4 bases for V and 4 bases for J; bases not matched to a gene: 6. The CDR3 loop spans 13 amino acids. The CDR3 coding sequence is TGCAGTGCTACGACAGGGGCGGGGTACGAGCAGTACTTC. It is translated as CSATTGAGYEQYF.

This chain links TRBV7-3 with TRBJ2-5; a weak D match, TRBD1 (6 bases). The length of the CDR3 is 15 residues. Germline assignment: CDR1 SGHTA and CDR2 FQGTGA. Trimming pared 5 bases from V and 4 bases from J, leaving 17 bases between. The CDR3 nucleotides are TGTGCCAGCAGCCAGTCAGGGGTGGGGGCAGAGACCCAGTACTTC. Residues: CASSQSGVGAETQYF.

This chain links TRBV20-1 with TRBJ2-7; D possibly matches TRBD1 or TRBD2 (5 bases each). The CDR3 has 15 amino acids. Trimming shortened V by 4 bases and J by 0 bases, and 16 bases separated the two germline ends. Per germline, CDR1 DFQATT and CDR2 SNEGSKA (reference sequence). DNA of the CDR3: TGCAGTGCTAATCCCGGGACGGGGAGCTCCTACGAGCAGTACTTC. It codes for CSANPGTGSSYEQYF.

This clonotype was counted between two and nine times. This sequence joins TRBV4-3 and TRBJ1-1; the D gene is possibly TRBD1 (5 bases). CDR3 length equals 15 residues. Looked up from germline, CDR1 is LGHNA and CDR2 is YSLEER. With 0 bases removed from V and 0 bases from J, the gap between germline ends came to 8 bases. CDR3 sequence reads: CASSQEEGMNTEAFF. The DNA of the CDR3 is TGCGCCAGCAGCCAAGAGGAGGGGATGAACACTGAAGCTTTCTTT.

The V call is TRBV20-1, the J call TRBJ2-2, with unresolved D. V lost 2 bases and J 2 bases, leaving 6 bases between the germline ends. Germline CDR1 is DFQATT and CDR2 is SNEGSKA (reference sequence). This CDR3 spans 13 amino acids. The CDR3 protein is CSARPDNTGELFF. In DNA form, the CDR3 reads TGCAGTGCTAGACCCGACAACACCGGGGAGCTGTTTTTT.

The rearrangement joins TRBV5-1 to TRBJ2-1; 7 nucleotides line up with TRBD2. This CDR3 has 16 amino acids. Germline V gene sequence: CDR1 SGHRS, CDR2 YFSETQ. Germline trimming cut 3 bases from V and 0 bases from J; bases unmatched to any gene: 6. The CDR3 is CASSSGGQSSYNEQFF. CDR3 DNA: TGCGCCAGCAGCTCGGGGGGTCAAAGCTCCTACAATGAGCAGTTCTTC.

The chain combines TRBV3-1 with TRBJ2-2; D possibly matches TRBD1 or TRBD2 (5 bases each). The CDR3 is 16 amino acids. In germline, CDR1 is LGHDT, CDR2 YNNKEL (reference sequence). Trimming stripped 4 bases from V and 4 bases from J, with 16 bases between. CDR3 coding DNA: TGTGCCAGCAGCCGTCTCCCGCGAGGGGCCACCGGGGAGCTGTTTTTT. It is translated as CASSRLPRGATGELFF.

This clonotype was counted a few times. CDR3 sequence reads: CASSPRNQAGELFF. The DNA of the CDR3 is TGTGCCAGCAGCCCCCGGAATCAGGCCGGGGAGCTGTTTTTT. This rearrangement joins TRBV7-3 to TRBJ2-2; D gene ambiguous. There are 14 residues in the CDR3. Looked up from germline, CDR1 is SGHTA and CDR2 is FQGTGA. Trimming left V 5 bases short and J 6 bases short, with 13 bases between.

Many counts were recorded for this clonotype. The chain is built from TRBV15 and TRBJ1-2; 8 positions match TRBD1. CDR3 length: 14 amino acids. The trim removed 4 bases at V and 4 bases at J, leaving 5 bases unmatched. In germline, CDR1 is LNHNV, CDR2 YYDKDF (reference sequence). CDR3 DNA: TGTGCCACCAGCAAAAGGGGACAGGTCTATGGCTACACCTTC. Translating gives CATSKRGQVYGYTF.

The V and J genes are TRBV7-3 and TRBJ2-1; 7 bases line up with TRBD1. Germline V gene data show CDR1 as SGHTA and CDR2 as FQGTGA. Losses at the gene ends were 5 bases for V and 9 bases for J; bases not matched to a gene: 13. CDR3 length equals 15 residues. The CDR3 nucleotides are TGTGCCAGCAGCCTCAGACAGGGCCGATGGGGTGAGCAGTTCTTC. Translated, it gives CASSLRQGRWGEQFF.

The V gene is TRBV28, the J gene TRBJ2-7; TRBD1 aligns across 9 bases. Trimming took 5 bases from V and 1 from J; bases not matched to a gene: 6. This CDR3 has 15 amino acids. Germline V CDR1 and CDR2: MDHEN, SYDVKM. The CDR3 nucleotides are TGTGCCAGCAGTCCCGGGACAGGGCGGTCCTACGAGCAGTACGTC. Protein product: CASSPGTGRSYEQYV.

CDR3 nucleotides: TGCGCCAGCAGCTTGGGTGGAGTCTACCAAGAGACCCAGTACTTC. Residues: CASSLGGVYQETQYF. The V gene is TRBV5-1, the J gene TRBJ2-5, with D uncertain. V lost 0 bases, J lost 0 bases, and 9 bases lay in between. CDR1 and CDR2 from the germline V gene are SGHRS and YFSETQ. The CDR3 extends over 15 amino acids.

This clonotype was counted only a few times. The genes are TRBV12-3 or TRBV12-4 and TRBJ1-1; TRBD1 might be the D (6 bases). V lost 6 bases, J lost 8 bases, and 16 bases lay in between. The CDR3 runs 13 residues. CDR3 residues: CASSVDRSLEAFF. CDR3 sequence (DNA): TGTGCCAGCAGCGTTGACAGGAGTTTGGAAGCTTTCTTT.

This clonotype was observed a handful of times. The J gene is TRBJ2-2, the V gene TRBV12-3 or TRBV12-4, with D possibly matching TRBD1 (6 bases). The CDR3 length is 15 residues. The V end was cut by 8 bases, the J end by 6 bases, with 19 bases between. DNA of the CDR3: TGTGCCAGCGCCCCTTACAGGGAACCGGCCGGGGAGCTGTTTTTT. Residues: CASAPYREPAGELFF.

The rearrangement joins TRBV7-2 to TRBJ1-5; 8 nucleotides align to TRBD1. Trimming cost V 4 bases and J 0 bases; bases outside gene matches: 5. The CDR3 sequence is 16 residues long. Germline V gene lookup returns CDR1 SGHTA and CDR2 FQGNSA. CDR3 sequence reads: CASSWHRGSSNQPQHF. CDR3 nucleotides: TGTGCCAGCAGCTGGCACAGGGGGAGTAGCAATCAGCCCCAGCATTTT.

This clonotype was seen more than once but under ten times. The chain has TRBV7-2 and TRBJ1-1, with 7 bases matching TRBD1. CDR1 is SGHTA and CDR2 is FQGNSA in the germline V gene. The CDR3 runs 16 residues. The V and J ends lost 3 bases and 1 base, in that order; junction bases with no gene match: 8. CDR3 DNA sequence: TGTGCCAGCAGCTTTCGAGGACAGGCCACGAACACTGAAGCTTTCTTT. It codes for CASSFRGQATNTEAFF.